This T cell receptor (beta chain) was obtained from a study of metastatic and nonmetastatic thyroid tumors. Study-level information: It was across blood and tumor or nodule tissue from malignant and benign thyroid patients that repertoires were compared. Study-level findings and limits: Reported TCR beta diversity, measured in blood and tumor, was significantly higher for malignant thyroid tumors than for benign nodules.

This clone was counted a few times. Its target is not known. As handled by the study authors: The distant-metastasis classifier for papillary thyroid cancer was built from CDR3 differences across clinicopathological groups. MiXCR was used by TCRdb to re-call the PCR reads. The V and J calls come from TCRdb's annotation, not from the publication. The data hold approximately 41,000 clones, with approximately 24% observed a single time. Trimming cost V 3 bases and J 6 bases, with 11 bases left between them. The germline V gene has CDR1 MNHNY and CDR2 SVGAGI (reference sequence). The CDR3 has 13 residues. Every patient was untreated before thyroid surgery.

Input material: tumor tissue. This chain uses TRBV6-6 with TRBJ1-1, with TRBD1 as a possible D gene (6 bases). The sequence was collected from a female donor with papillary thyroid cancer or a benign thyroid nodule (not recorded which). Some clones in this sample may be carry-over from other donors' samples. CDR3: CASSYFTGSEAFF. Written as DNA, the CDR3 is TGTGCCAGCAGTTATTTTACAGGGTCTGAAGCTTTCTTT.